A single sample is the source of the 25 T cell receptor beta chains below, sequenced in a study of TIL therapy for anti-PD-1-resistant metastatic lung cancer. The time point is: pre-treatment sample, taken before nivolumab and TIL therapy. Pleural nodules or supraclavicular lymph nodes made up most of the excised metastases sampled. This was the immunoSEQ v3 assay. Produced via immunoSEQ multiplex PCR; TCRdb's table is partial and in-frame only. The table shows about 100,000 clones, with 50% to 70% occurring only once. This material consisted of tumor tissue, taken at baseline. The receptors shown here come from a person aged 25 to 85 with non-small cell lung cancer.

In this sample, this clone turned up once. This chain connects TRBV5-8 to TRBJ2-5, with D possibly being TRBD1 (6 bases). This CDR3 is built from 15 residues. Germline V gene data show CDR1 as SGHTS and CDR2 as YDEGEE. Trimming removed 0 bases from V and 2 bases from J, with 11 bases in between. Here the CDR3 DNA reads TGTGCCAGCAGCTTGGATGGGGGCGGGCAAGAGACCCAGTACTTC. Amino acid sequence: CASSLDGGGQETQYF.

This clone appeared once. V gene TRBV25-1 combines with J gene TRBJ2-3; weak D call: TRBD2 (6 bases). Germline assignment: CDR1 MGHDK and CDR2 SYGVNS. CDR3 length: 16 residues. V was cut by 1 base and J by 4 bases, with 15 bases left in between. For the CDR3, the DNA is TGTGCCAGCAGTGAATTCGGAGGGATTGTCGCAGATACGCAGTATTTT. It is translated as CASSEFGGIVADTQYF.

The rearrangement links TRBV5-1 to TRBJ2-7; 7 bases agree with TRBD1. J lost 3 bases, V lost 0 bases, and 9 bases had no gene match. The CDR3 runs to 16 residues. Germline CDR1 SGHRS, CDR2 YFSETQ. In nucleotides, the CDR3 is TGCGCCAGCAGCTTGGGATACGGGACAGCTAACTACGAGCAGTACTTC. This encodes CASSLGYGTANYEQYF.

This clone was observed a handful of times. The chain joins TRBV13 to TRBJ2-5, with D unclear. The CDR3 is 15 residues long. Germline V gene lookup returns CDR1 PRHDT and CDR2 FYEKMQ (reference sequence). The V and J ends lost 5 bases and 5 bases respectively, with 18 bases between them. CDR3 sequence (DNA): TGTGCCAGCAGCCGACGGCCGAGAGGTGGGGAGACCCAGTACTTC. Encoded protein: CASSRRPRGGETQYF.

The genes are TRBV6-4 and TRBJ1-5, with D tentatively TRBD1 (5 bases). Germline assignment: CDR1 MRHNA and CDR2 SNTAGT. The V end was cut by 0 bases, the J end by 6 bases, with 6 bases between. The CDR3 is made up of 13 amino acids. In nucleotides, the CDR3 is TGTGCCAGCAGTGACTCGACAGTTCAGCCCCAGCATTTT. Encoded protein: CASSDSTVQPQHF.

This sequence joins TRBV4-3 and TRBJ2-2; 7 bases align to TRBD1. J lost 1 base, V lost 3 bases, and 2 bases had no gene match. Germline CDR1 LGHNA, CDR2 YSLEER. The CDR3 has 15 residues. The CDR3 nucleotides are TGCGCCAGCAGCCACCGGACAGGGAACACCGGGGAGCTGTTTTTT. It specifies CASSHRTGNTGELFF.

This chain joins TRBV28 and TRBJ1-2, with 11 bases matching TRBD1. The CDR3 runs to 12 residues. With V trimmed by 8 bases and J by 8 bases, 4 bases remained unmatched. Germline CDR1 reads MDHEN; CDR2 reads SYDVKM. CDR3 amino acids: CASRTGGKGYTF. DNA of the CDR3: TGTGCCAGCCGGACAGGGGGCAAGGGCTACACCTTC.

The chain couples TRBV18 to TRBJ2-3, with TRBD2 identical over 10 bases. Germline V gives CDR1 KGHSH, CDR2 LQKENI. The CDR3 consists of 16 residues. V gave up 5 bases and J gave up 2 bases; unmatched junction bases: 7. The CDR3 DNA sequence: TGTGCCAGCTCATCCCTAGCGGGAGACACCACAGATACGCAGTATTTT. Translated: CASSSLAGDTTDTQYF.

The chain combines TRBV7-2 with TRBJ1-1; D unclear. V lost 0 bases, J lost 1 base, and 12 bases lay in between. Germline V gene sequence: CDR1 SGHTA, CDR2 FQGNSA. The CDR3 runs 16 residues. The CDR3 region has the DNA TGTGCCAGCAGCTTAGCGCAGTTGAGACAGAACACTGAAGCTTTCTTT. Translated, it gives CASSLAQLRQNTEAFF.

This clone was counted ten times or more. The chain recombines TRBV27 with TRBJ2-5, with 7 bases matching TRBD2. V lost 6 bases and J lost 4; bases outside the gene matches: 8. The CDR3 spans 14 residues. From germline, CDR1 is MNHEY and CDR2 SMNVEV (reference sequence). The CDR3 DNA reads TGTGCCAGCAGACCCTGGCGGGAGTTAGAGACCCAGTACTTC. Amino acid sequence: CASRPWRELETQYF.

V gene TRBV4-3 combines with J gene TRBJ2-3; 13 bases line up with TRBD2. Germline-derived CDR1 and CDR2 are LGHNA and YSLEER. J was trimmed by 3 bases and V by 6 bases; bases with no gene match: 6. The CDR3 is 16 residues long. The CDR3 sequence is CASRPTSGGHTDTQYF. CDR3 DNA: TGCGCCAGCAGACCGACTAGCGGGGGGCATACAGATACGCAGTATTTT.

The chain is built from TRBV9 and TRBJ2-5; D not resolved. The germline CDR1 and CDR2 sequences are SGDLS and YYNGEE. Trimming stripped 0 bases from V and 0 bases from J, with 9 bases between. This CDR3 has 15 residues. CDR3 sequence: CASSVGARDQETQYF. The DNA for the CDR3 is TGTGCCAGCAGCGTAGGGGCCCGGGACCAAGAGACCCAGTACTTC.

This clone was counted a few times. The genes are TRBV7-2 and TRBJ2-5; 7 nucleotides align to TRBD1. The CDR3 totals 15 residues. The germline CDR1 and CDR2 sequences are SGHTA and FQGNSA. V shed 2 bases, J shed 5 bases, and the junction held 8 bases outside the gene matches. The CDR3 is CASSLSPGRGETQYF. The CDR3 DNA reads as TGTGCCAGCAGCTTAAGTCCCGGCAGGGGGGAGACCCAGTACTTC.

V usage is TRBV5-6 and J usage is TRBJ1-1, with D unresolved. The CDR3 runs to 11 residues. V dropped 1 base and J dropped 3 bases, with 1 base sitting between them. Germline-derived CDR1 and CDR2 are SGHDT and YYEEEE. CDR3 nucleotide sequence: TGTGCCAGCAGCTTGCACACTGAAGCTTTCTTT. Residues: CASSLHTEAFF.

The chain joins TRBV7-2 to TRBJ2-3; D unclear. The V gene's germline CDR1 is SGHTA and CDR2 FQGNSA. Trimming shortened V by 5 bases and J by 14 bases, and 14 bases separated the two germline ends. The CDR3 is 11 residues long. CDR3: CASSLAWFLYF. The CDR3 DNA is TGTGCCAGCAGCCTCGCTTGGTTCCTGTATTTT.

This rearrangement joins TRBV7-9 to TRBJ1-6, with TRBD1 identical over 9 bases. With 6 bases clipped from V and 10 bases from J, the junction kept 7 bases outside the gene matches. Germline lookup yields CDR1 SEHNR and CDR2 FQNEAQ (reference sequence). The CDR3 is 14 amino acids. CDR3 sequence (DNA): TGTGCCAGCAGTCCGGGACAGGGAAGATCACCCCTCCACTTT. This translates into CASSPGQGRSPLHF.

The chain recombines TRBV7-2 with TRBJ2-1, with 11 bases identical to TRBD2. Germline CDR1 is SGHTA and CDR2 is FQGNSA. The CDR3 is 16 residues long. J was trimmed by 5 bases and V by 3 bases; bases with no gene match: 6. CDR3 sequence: CASSFALAGGHNEQFF. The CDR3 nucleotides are TGTGCCAGCAGCTTCGCTCTAGCGGGAGGTCACAATGAGCAGTTCTTC.

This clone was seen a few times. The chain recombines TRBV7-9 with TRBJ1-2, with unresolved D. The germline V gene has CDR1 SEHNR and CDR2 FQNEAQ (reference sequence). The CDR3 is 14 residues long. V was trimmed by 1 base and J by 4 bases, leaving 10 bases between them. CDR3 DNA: TGTGCCAGCAGCTTAGATCCGGCAGCCTATGGCTACACCTTC. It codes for CASSLDPAAYGYTF.

CDR3: CASSLPGQGNDSPLHF. The CDR3 coding sequence is TGCGCCAGCAGCTTACCGGGACAGGGGAATGATTCACCCCTCCACTTT. The chain carries TRBV5-1 and TRBJ1-6; TRBD1 matches 10 bases. Germline CDR1 SGHRS, CDR2 YFSETQ. The CDR3 covers 16 residues. The J segment lost 8 bases and the V segment lost 2 bases, leaving 7 bases of the junction unmatched.

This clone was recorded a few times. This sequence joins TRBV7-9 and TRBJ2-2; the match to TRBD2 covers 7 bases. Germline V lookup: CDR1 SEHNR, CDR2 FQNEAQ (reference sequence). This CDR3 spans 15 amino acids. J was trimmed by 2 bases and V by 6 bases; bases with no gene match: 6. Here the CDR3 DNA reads TGTGCCAGCAGTTGGGGGACTATAAACACCGGGGAGCTGTTTTTT. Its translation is CASSWGTINTGELFF.

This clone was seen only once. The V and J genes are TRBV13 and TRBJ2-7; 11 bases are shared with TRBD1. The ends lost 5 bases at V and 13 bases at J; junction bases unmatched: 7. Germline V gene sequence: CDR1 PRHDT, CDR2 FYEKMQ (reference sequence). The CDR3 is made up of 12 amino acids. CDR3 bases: TGTGCCAGCAGCCTACCGGGACAGGGGGTTTACTTC. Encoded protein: CASSLPGQGVYF. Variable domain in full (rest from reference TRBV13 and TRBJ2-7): AAGVIQSPRHLIKEKRETATLKCYPIPRHDTVYWYQQGPGQDPQFLISFYEKMQSDKGSIPDRFSAQQFSDYHSELNMSSLELGDSALYFCASSLPGQGVYFGPGTRLTVT.

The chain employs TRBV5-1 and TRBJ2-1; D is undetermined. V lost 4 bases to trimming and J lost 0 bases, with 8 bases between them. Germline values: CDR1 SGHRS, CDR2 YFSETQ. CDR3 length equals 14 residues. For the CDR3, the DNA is TGCGCCAGCAGCCCAGTACACTCCTACAATGAGCAGTTCTTC. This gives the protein CASSPVHSYNEQFF.

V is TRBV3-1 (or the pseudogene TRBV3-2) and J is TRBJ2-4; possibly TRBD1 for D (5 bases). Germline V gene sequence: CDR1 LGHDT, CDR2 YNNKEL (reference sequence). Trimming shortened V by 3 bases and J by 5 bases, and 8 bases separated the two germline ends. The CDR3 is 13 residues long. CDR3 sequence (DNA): TGTGCCAGCAGCCAGTTGACAGAAAACATTCAGTACTTC. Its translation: CASSQLTENIQYF.

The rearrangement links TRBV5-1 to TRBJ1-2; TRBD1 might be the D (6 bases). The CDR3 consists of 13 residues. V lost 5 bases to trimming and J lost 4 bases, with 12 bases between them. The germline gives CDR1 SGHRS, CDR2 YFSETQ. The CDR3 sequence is CASRPADSYGYTF. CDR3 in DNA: TGCGCCAGCAGACCCGCGGACAGCTATGGCTACACCTTC. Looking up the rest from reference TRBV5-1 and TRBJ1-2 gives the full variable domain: KAGVTQTPRYLIKTRGQQVTLSCSPISGHRSVSWYQQTPGQGLQFLFEYFSETQRNKGNFPGRFSGRQFSNSRSEMNVSTLELGDSALYLCASRPADSYGYTFGSGTRLTVV.

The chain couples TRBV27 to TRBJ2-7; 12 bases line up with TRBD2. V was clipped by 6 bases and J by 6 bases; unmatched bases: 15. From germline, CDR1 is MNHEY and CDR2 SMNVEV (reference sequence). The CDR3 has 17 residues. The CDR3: CASSSRDSSGRATEQYF. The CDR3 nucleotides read TGTGCCAGCAGCTCAAGGGATTCTAGCGGGAGGGCCACCGAGCAGTACTTC.